This T cell receptor beta chain was identified in a study of cytomegalovirus exposure and HLA in healthy donors. The PCR had 60 Vbeta and 13 Jbeta primers. Profiled with immunoSEQ multiplex PCR; TCRdb holds only in-frame clones, not every one. Of approximately 260,000 clones listed, roughly 86% are singletons. General study points: Donors belonging to an Asian-associated ancestry cluster reportedly showed fewer N-insertions in productive TCRs than the roughly 670-donor mean, according to what a later analysis found.

Between the trimmed V and J ends, which lost 0 bases and 3 bases, there was a span of 6 bases. Germline V gene lookup returns CDR1 SGHDT and CDR2 YYEEEE. The CDR3 is 13 residues long. This clone was picked up a small number of times. Its cognate antigen is unknown. V usage is TRBV5-6 and J usage is TRBJ1-2; no reliable D call. This TCR derives from a woman aged 40 to 50 in good health and CMV-seropositive. Sequencing used PBMCs. The CDR3 DNA is TGTGCCAGCAGCTTGGGGCAGTACTATGGCTACACCTTC. Translating it yields CASSLGQYYGYTF.